The 8 T cell receptor beta chains in this list originate from one sample, sequenced in a study of blood T cell repertoires in COVID-19. The repertoire was sequenced with immunoSEQ multiplex PCR; TCRdb's copy has only in-frame clones and lacks some. The table includes tens of thousands of clones, about 86% detected once. The sequencing sample was made of peripheral blood. The receptors were sampled from a woman aged 60 to 75 with acute or convalescent COVID-19.

This clone showed up just once. The genes are TRBV7-2 and TRBJ2-5; D might be TRBD2 (7 bases). Trimming took 5 bases from V and 3 from J, leaving 19 bases between them. Germline values: CDR1 SGHTA, CDR2 FQGNSA. The CDR3 has 16 residues. CDR3 amino acids: CASSPGGGSTKETQYF. Here the CDR3 DNA reads TGTGCCAGCAGCCCGGGGGGCGGGTCTACCAAAGAGACCCAGTACTTC.

V usage is TRBV30 and J usage is TRBJ2-5; possible D gene TRBD2, 6 bases. V dropped 2 bases and J dropped 9 bases, with 10 bases sitting between them. Germline values: CDR1 GTSNPN, CDR2 SVGIG (reference sequence). This CDR3 has 11 residues. The CDR3 reads CAWSHGGPQYF. The DNA for the CDR3 is TGTGCCTGGAGTCACGGGGGTCCCCAGTACTTC.

The chain links TRBV13 to TRBJ2-1; 13 nucleotides align to TRBD2. The trim removed 5 bases at V and 8 bases at J, leaving 12 bases unmatched. Germline V lookup: CDR1 PRHDT, CDR2 FYEKMQ (reference sequence). This CDR3 spans 17 amino acids. CDR3 region: CASSPGLAGVGMDEQFF. The CDR3 DNA sequence: TGTGCCAGCAGCCCCGGACTAGCGGGAGTTGGTATGGATGAGCAGTTCTTC.

This chain links TRBV5-4 with TRBJ1-6; a weak D match, TRBD1 (5 bases). The V end was cut by 3 bases, the J end by 8 bases, with 15 bases between. This CDR3 comprises 15 residues. Germline-derived CDR1 and CDR2 are SGHNT and YYREEE (reference sequence). The CDR3 region has the DNA TGTGCCAGCAGCTCGATGGGGGGAAGGGATTCACCCCTCCACTTT. Its translation is CASSSMGGRDSPLHF.

This chain links TRBV6-2 or TRBV6-3 with TRBJ1-5; D ambiguous. Germline V gene data show CDR1 as MNHEY and CDR2 as SVGEGT. This CDR3 spans 15 amino acids. The V gene lost 1 base and the J gene lost 4 bases, with 11 bases spanning the gap. The CDR3 here is CASSYFSTANQPQHF. The CDR3 nucleotides read TGTGCCAGCAGTTACTTTTCAACAGCAAATCAGCCCCAGCATTTT.

This chain connects TRBV6-1 to TRBJ2-7; 8 bases match TRBD1. The J segment lost 0 bases and the V segment lost 4 bases, leaving 11 bases of the junction unmatched. Germline V gives CDR1 MNHNS, CDR2 SASEGT. This CDR3 is built from 17 residues. CDR3 DNA sequence: TGTGCCAGCAGTGGAGCTGACAGGGGACCTTTCTCCTACGAGCAGTACTTC. It is translated as CASSGADRGPFSYEQYF.

The J gene is TRBJ1-5, the V gene TRBV25-1, with D perhaps matching TRBD1 (6 bases). CDR1 and CDR2 (germline): MGHDK, SYGVNS. The V and J ends lost 3 bases and 7 bases respectively, with 16 bases between them. This CDR3 has 15 residues. This CDR3 is CASSDISGVGQPQHF. Here the CDR3 DNA reads TGTGCCAGCAGTGATATCTCAGGGGTTGGACAGCCCCAGCATTTT. The full variable domain, its missing parts supplied by reference TRBV25-1 and TRBJ1-5, is EADIYQTPRYLVIGTGKKITLECSQTMGHDKMYWYQQDPGMELHLIHYSYGVNSTEKGDLSSESTVSRIRTEHFPLTLESARPSHTSQYLCASSDISGVGQPQHFGDGTRLSIL.

The chain joins TRBV5-1 to TRBJ1-2; D ambiguous. V was clipped by 1 base and J by 6 bases, with 7 bases between them. The CDR3 runs 12 residues. Germline CDR1 SGHRS, CDR2 YFSETQ. CDR3 coding DNA: TGCGCCAGCAGCTTGACAGCTGATGGCTACACCTTC. Its protein is CASSLTADGYTF.